This entry lists 20 T cell receptor beta chains sequenced from one sample in a study of response to subunit inactivated influenza vaccine. MiXCR was run by TCRdb on the RT-PCR reads, yielding one entry per CDR3 protein. Seen here are roughly 190,000 distinct CDR3 sequences, 13% to 15% observed once, and the top ten hold about 25%. Sequencing used CD8+ T cells sorted from PBMCs, obtained about 5 days after vaccination. The receptor source for this set is a man aged 45 to 65 who received an inactivated influenza vaccine.

In this sample, this clonotype turned up many times. The chain couples TRBV5-1 to TRBJ2-1, with 8 positions matching TRBD2. The CDR3 totals 13 residues. With V trimmed by 0 bases and J by 13 bases, 6 bases remained unmatched. Germline loops: CDR1 SGHRS, CDR2 YFSETQ. Written as DNA, the CDR3 is TGCGCCAGCAGCTTGGCGATTAGCGGGATTCAGTTCTTC. Translated, it gives CASSLAISGIQFF.

This clonotype was counted a few times. The rearrangement joins TRBV7-9 to TRBJ2-1; 7 bases agree with TRBD1. The CDR3 totals 14 residues. V lost 1 base to trimming and J lost 7 bases; unmatched junction nucleotides: 4. CDR1 is SEHNR and CDR2 is FQNEAQ in the germline V gene (reference sequence). The CDR3 loop reads CASSLEGAWNEQFF. The CDR3 bases are TGTGCCAGCAGCTTAGAGGGGGCGTGGAATGAGCAGTTCTTC.

This clonotype was seen a few times. This rearrangement joins TRBV20-1 to TRBJ2-4, with a tentative D call TRBD1 (5 bases). The CDR3 consists of 16 residues. Trimming removed 3 bases from V and 7 bases from J, with 22 bases in between. Looked up from germline, CDR1 is DFQATT and CDR2 is SNEGSKA (reference sequence). This CDR3 is CSARIPRAGQMNIQYF. The DNA for the CDR3 is TGCAGTGCTAGGATACCCAGGGCAGGCCAAATGAACATTCAGTACTTC.

This clonotype was counted ten times or more. This chain links TRBV28 with TRBJ2-3; 12 nucleotides agree with TRBD1. With V trimmed by 6 bases and J by 4 bases, 2 bases remained unmatched. CDR1 and CDR2 from the germline V gene are MDHEN and SYDVKM. CDR3 length equals 14 residues. The CDR3 DNA follows: TGTGCCAGCAGCCGGGACAGGGGGCCAGATACGCAGTATTTT. This codes for CASSRDRGPDTQYF.

The CDR3 nucleotides read TGTGCCAGCAGCTATACTAGCGGGAGTATGAATGAGCAGTTCTTC. Protein sequence: CASSYTSGSMNEQFF. The chain recombines TRBV28 with TRBJ2-1, with 11 bases identical to TRBD2. The germline gives CDR1 MDHEN, CDR2 SYDVKM. The CDR3 covers 15 residues. The V segment lost 6 bases and the J segment 7 bases; nucleotides outside the gene matches: 8.

The chain carries TRBV30 and TRBJ2-5; 9 bases agree with TRBD1. The V segment lost 2 bases and the J segment 4 bases; nucleotides outside the gene matches: 5. CDR1 and CDR2 from the germline V gene are GTSNPN and SVGIG (reference sequence). The CDR3 runs to 14 residues. CDR3 in amino acids: CAWSPGQGVETQYF. CDR3 DNA sequence: TGTGCCTGGAGTCCGGGACAGGGAGTAGAGACCCAGTACTTC.

The chain combines TRBV7-9 with TRBJ1-1, with D possibly TRBD1 on 6 matching bases. Germline V CDR1 and CDR2: SEHNR, FQNEAQ (reference sequence). The CDR3 covers 16 residues. With 1 base removed from V and 0 bases from J, the gap between germline ends came to 12 bases. The CDR3 spells CASSLVGGQLNTEAFF. CDR3 in DNA: TGTGCCAGCAGCTTAGTGGGGGGACAACTGAACACTGAAGCTTTCTTT.

Worth noting for this clonotype: With a much larger clone just one base away, this may be a read error. The genes are TRBV6-1 and TRBJ2-1, with 11 bases matching TRBD1. The CDR3 length is 15 residues. Germline trimming cut 6 bases from V and 5 bases from J; bases unmatched to any gene: 6. The V gene's germline CDR1 is MNHNS and CDR2 SASEGT. The CDR3 bases are TGTGCCAGCAGCCCGGGACAGGGGGTGCACAATGAGCAGTTCTTC. Protein sequence: CASSPGQGVHNEQFF.

The V and J genes are TRBV15 and TRBJ2-7; TRBD1 matches 11 bases. CDR1 and CDR2 (germline): LNHNV, YYDKDF (reference sequence). The CDR3 is made up of 15 amino acids. Losses at the gene ends were 5 bases for V and 3 bases for J; bases not matched to a gene: 6. Here the CDR3 reads CATSRPGQGVYEQYF. Written as DNA, the CDR3 is TGTGCCACCAGCCGACCGGGACAGGGGGTCTACGAGCAGTACTTC.

This clonotype has just a few counts. The J gene is TRBJ1-1, the V gene TRBV7-9, with TRBD1 identical over 7 bases. CDR3 length equals 12 residues. Germline V CDR1 and CDR2: SEHNR, FQNEAQ (reference sequence). The junction had 2 bases not matched to a gene; V was cut back by 0 bases and J by 10 bases. The CDR3: CASSLAGGRAFF. The CDR3 coding sequence is TGTGCCAGCAGCTTAGCAGGGGGCCGAGCTTTCTTT.

The gene calls are TRBV7-9 and TRBJ2-1; no firm D call. V lost 4 bases to trimming and J lost 9 bases, with 4 bases between them. The CDR3 is made up of 10 amino acids. The germline V gene has CDR1 SEHNR and CDR2 FQNEAQ (reference sequence). In DNA, the CDR3 is TGTGCCAGCAGCTCCGGTGAGCAGTTCTTC. Amino acid sequence: CASSSGEQFF.

This clonotype was seen more than once but under ten times. The J gene is TRBJ2-3, the V gene TRBV7-9; TRBD2 aligns across 9 bases. V lost 6 bases and J lost 5; bases outside the gene matches: 9. Germline CDR1 is SEHNR and CDR2 is FQNEAQ (reference sequence). The CDR3 is 15 amino acids. CDR3 residues: CASRSYSGGLDTQYF. In DNA, the CDR3 is TGTGCCAGCAGGTCTTATAGCGGGGGCCTAGATACGCAGTATTTT.

The V call is TRBV9, the J call TRBJ1-1; 12 bases are a match to TRBD1. V lost 4 bases to trimming and J lost 7 bases; unmatched junction nucleotides: 8. CDR3 length: 15 amino acids. The germline CDR1 and CDR2 sequences are SGDLS and YYNGEE. The CDR3 DNA follows: TGTGCCAGCAGCCCGACCGGGACAGGGGGCCTTGAAGCTTTCTTT. Amino acid sequence: CASSPTGTGGLEAFF.

This clonotype showed up many times. V is TRBV15 and J is TRBJ1-5; D is uncertain. From germline, CDR1 is LNHNV and CDR2 YYDKDF (reference sequence). The CDR3 contains 8 residues. CDR3 in amino acids: CSNQPQHF. The CDR3 nucleotides read TGTAGCAATCAGCCCCAGCATTTT.

The chain couples TRBV18 to TRBJ2-1; either TRBD1 or TRBD2 may supply D (5 bases each). CDR1 is KGHSH and CDR2 is LQKENI in the germline V gene. The CDR3 contains 15 residues. V shed 3 bases and J shed 4 bases, with 13 bases lying between them. This CDR3 reads CASSPTGTPYNEQFF. The CDR3 DNA reads as TGTGCCAGCTCACCTACCGGGACGCCGTACAATGAGCAGTTCTTC.

This clonotype was detected a few times. The chain links TRBV20-1 to TRBJ2-1; no firm D call. The germline V gene encodes CDR1 DFQATT and CDR2 SNEGSKA (reference sequence). The CDR3 covers 12 residues. Trimming pared 0 bases from V and 6 bases from J, leaving 6 bases between. The CDR3 spells CSARENANEQFF. CDR3 DNA: TGCAGTGCTAGAGAAAACGCCAATGAGCAGTTCTTC.

This clonotype was seen ten or more times. V is TRBV12-3 or TRBV12-4 and J is TRBJ2-7, with D perhaps matching TRBD1 or TRBD2 (6 bases each). V lost 6 bases and J lost 5, with 23 bases in between. The CDR3 loop spans 16 amino acids. The CDR3 is CASSRPWGDGTHEQYF. CDR3 in DNA: TGTGCCAGCAGCCGGCCCTGGGGGGACGGGACACACGAGCAGTACTTC.

This clonotype occurred a few times. V and J are TRBV19 and TRBJ2-2; maybe TRBD1 (5 bases). CDR3 size: 14 residues. Between the trimmed V and J ends, which lost 5 bases and 5 bases, there was a span of 12 bases. Germline CDR1 reads LNHDA; CDR2 reads SQIVND (reference sequence). The chain's CDR3 is CASSEVGPTGELFF. CDR3 in DNA: TGTGCCAGTAGTGAGGTGGGGCCAACCGGGGAGCTGTTTTTT. The full variable domain, rest sourced from reference TRBV19 and TRBJ2-2, is DGGITQSPKYLFRKEGQNVTLSCEQNLNHDAMYWYRQDPGQGLRLIYYSQIVNDFQKGDIAEGYSVSREKKESFPLTVTSAQKNPTAFYLCASSEVGPTGELFFGEGSRLTVL.

CDR3: CASSQDRGFSTDTQYF. The CDR3 DNA follows: TGCGCCAGCAGCCAAGATCGAGGGTTCAGCACAGATACGCAGTATTTT. The J gene is TRBJ2-3, the V gene TRBV4-1, with D perhaps matching TRBD2 (5 bases). This CDR3 has 16 residues. Trimming left V 0 bases short and J 0 bases short, with 10 bases between. In germline, CDR1 is MGHRA, CDR2 YSYEKL.

The genes are TRBV19 and TRBJ2-2, with D hard to call. V was clipped by 7 bases and J by 5 bases, with 5 bases between them. The CDR3 covers 11 residues. Germline values: CDR1 LNHDA, CDR2 SQIVND (reference sequence). For the CDR3, the DNA is TGTGCCAGTACCGGGACCGGGGAGCTGTTTTTT. It codes for CASTGTGELFF.